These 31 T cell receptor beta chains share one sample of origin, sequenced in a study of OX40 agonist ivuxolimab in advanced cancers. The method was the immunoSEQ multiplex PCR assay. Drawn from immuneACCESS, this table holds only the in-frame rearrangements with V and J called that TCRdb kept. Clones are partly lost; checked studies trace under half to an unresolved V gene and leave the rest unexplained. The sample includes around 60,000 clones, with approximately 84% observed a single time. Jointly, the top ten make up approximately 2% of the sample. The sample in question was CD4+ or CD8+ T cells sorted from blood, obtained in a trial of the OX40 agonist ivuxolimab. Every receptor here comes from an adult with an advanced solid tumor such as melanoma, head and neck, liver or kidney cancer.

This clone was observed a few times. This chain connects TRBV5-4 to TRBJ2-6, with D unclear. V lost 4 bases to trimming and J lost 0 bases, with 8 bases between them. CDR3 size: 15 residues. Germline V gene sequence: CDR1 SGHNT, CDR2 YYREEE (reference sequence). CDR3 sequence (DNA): TGTGCCAGCAGCCCGACACTCTCTGGGGCCAACGTCCTGACTTTC. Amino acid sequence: CASSPTLSGANVLTF.

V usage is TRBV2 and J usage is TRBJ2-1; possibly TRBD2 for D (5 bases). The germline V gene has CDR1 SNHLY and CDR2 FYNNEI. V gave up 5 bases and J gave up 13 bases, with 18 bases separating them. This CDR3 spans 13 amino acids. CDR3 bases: TGTGCCAGCAGTCCCTTACCGGACTCTCGACAGTTCTTC. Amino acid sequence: CASSPLPDSRQFF.

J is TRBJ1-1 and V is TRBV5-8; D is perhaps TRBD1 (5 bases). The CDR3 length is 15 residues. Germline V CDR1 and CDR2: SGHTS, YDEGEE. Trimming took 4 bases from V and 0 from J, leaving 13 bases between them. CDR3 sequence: CASSPSPDMNTEAFF. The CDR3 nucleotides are TGTGCCAGCAGCCCTAGTCCGGACATGAACACTGAAGCTTTCTTT. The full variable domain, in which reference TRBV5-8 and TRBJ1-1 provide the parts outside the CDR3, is EAGVTQSPTHLIKTRGQQATLRCSPISGHTSVYWYQQALGLGLQFLLWYDEGEERNRGNFPPRFSGRQFPNYSSELNVNALELEDSALYLCASSPSPDMNTEAFFGQGTRLTVV.

Written as DNA, the CDR3 is TGCGCCAGCAGCTTGGATACGGGACACCCCTACGAGCAGTACTTC. This sequence encodes CASSLDTGHPYEQYF. The chain combines TRBV5-1 with TRBJ2-7; D may be TRBD1 (6 bases). Trimming shortened V by 0 bases and J by 2 bases, and 12 bases separated the two germline ends. Per germline, CDR1 SGHRS and CDR2 YFSETQ. The CDR3 has 15 residues.

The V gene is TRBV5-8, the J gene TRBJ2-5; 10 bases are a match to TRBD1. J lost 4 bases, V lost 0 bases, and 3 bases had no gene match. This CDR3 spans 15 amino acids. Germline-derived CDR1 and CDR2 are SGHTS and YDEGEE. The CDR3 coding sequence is TGTGCCAGCAGCTTGGGGGACAGGGGCCGAGAGACCCAGTACTTC. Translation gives CASSLGDRGRETQYF.

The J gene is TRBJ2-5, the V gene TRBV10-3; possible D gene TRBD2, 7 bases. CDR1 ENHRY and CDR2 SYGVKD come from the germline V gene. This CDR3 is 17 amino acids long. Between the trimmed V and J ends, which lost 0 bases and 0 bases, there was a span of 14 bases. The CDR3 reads CAISESSGGPHQETQYF. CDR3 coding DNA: TGTGCCATCAGTGAGTCGTCGGGGGGCCCACACCAAGAGACCCAGTACTTC.

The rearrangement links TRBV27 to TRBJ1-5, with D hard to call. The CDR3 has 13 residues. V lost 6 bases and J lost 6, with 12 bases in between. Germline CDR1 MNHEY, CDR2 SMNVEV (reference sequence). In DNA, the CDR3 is TGTGCCAGCAGACCAGACTTGGGTCAGCCCCAGCATTTT. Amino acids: CASRPDLGQPQHF.

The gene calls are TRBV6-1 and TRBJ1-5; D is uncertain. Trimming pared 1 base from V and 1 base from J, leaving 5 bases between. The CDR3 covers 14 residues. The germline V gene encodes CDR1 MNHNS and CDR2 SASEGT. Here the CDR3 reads CASSEVYSNQPQHF. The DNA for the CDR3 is TGTGCCAGCAGTGAAGTGTACAGCAATCAGCCCCAGCATTTT.

The CDR3 loop is CATSRGSSNQPQHF. DNA of the CDR3: TGTGCCACCAGCAGAGGCAGTAGCAATCAGCCCCAGCATTTT. The V call is TRBV15, the J call TRBJ1-5; D gene unclear. Trimming took 1 base from V and 0 from J, leaving 4 bases between them. The CDR3 covers 14 residues. The germline gives CDR1 LNHNV, CDR2 YYDKDF (reference sequence). The full variable domain, its missing parts supplied by reference TRBV15 and TRBJ1-5, is DAMVIQNPRYQVTQFGKPVTLSCSQTLNHNVMYWYQQKSSQAPKLLFHYYDKDFNNEADTPDNFQSRRPNTSFCFLDIRSPGLGDTAMYLCATSRGSSNQPQHFGDGTRLSIL.

The CDR3 region has the DNA TGTGCGAGCTCGATCGGGGACAGTACTAGCTACGAGCAGTACTTC. Translation gives CASSIGDSTSYEQYF. The rearrangement joins TRBV6-1 to TRBJ2-7, with 7 nucleotides matching TRBD1. CDR1 MNHNS and CDR2 SASEGT come from the germline V gene. The CDR3 consists of 15 residues.

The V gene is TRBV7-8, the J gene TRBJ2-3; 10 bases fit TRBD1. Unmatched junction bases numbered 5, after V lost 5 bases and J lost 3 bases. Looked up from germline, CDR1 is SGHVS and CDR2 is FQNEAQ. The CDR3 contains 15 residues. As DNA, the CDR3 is TGTGCCAGCAGCCTCCGGGACAGGGGTACAGATACGCAGTATTTT. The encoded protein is CASSLRDRGTDTQYF.

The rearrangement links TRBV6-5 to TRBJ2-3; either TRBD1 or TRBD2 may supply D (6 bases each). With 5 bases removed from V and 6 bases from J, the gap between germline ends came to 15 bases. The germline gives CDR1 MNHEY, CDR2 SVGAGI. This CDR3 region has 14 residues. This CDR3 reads CASSLGGGGDTQYF. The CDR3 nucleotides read TGTGCCAGCAGTCTCGGCGGAGGGGGGGATACGCAGTATTTT.

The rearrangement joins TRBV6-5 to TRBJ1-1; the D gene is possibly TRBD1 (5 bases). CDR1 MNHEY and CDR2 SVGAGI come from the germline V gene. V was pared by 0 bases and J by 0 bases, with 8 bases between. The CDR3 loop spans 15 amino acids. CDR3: CASSYSLGVNTEAFF. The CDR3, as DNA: TGTGCCAGCAGTTACTCACTGGGGGTGAACACTGAAGCTTTCTTT.

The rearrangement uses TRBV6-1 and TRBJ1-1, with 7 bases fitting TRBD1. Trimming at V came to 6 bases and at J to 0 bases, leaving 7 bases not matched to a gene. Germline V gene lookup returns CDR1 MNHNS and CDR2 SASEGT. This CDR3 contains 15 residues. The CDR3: CASRRQGQMNTEAFF. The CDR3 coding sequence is TGTGCCAGCAGGAGACAGGGACAAATGAACACTGAAGCTTTCTTT.

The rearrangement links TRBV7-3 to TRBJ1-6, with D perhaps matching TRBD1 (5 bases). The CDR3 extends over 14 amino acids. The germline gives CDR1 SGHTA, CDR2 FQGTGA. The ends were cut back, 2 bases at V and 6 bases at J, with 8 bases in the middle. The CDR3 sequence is CASSLGTPNSPLHF. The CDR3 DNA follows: TGTGCCAGCAGCTTAGGGACCCCTAATTCACCCCTCCACTTT. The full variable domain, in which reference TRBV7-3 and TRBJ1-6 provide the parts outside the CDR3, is GAGVSQTPSNKVTEKGKYVELRCDPISGHTALYWYRQSLGQGPEFLIYFQGTGAADDSGLPNDRFFAVRPEGSVSTLKIQRTERGDSAVYLCASSLGTPNSPLHFGNGTRLTVT.

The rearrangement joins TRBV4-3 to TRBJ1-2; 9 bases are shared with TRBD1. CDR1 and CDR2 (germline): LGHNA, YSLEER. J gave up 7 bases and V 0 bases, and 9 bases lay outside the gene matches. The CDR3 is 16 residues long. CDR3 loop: CASSQDTPDRGRGYTF. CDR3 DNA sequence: TGCGCCAGCAGCCAAGATACTCCGGACAGGGGACGTGGCTACACCTTC.

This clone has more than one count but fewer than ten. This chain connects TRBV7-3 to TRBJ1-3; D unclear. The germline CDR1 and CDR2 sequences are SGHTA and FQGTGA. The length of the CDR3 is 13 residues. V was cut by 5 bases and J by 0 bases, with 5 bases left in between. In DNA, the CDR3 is TGTGCCAGCAGCGAGAGCTCTGGAAACACCATATATTTT. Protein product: CASSESSGNTIYF.

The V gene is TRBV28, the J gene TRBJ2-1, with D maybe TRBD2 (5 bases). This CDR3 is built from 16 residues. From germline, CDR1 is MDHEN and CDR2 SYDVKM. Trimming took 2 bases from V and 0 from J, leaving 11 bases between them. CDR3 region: CASSLRAGSSYNEQFF. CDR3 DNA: TGTGCCAGCAGTTTAAGGGCGGGTAGCTCCTACAATGAGCAGTTCTTC.

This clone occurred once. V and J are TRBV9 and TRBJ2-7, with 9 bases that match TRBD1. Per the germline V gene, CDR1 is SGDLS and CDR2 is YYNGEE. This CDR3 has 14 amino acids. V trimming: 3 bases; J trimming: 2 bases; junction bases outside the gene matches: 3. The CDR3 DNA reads TGTGCCAGCAGCGGGACAGGGGACCCCTACGAGCAGTACTTC. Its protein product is CASSGTGDPYEQYF. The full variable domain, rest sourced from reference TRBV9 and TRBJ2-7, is DSGVTQTPKHLITATGQRVTLRCSPRSGDLSVYWYQQSLDQGLQFLIQYYNGEERAKGNILERFSAQQFPDLHSELNLSSLELGDSALYFCASSGTGDPYEQYFGPGTRLTVT.

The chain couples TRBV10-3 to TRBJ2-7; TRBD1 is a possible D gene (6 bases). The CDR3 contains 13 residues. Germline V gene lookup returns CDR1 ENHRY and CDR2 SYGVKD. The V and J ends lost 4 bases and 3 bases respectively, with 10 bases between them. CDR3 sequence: CAISADRHYEQYF. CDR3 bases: TGTGCCATCAGTGCCGACAGGCACTACGAGCAGTACTTC.

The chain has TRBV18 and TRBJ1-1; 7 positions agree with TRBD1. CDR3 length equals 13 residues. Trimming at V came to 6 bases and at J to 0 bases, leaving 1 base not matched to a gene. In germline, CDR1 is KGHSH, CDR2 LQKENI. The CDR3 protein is CASSTGLNTEAFF. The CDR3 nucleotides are TGTGCCAGCTCGACAGGGTTGAACACTGAAGCTTTCTTT.

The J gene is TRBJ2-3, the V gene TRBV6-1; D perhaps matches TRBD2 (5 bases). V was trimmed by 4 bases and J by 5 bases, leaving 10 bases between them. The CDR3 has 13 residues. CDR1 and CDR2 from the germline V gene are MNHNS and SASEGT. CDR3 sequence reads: CASSVSEGDTQYF. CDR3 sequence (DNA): TGTGCCAGCAGTGTATCAGAGGGAGATACGCAGTATTTT.

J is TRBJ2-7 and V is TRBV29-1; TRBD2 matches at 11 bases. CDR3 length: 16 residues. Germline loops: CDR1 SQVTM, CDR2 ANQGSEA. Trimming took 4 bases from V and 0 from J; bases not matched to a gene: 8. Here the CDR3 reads CSVVGLTSGSSYEQYF. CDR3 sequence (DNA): TGCAGCGTTGTTGGTCTTACTAGCGGGAGCTCCTACGAGCAGTACTTC.

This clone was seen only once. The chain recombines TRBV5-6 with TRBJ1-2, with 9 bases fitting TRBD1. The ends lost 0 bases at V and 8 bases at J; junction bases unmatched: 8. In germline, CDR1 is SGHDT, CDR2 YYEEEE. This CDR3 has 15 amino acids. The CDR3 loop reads CASSLGGTGTDGYTF. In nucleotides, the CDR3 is TGTGCCAGCAGCTTGGGAGGGACAGGGACCGACGGCTACACCTTC.

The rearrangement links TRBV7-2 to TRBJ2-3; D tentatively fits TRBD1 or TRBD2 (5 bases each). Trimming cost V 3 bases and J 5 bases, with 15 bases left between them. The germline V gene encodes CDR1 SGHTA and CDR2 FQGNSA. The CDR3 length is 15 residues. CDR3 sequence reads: CASSFRDRGGDTQYF. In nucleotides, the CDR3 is TGTGCCAGCAGCTTTCGGGACCGAGGAGGAGATACGCAGTATTTT.

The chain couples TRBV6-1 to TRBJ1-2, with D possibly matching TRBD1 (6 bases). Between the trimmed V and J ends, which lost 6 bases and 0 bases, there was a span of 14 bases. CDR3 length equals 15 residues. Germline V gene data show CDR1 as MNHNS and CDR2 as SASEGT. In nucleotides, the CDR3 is TGTGCCAGCAGCATACAACAGGGACCTAACTATGGCTACACCTTC. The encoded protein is CASSIQQGPNYGYTF.

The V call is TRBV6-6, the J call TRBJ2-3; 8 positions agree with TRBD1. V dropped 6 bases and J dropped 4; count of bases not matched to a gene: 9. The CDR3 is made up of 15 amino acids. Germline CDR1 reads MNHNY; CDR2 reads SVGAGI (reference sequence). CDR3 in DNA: TGTGCCAGCAGATGGGGACAGGCCGAGGCAGATACGCAGTATTTT. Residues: CASRWGQAEADTQYF.

Here the CDR3 reads CASMREAPYNEQFF. DNA of the CDR3: TGTGCCAGTATGCGGGAGGCCCCCTACAATGAGCAGTTCTTC. The chain couples TRBV28 to TRBJ2-1, with TRBD2 matching over 8 bases. This CDR3 contains 14 residues. Trimming took 9 bases from V and 2 from J; bases not matched to a gene: 6. CDR1 and CDR2 (germline): MDHEN, SYDVKM.

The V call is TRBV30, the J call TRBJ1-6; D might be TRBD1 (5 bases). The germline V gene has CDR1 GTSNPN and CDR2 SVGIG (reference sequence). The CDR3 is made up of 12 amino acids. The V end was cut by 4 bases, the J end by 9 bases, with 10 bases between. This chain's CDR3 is CAWMRDGSPLHF. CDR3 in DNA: TGTGCCTGGATGCGGGACGGTTCACCCCTCCACTTT.

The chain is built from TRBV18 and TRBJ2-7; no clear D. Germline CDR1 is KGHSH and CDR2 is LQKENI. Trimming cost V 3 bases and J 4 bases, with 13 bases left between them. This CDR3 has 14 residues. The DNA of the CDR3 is TGTGCCAGCTCACCGCCCAGTATCGGTTACGAGCAGTACTTC. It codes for CASSPPSIGYEQYF.

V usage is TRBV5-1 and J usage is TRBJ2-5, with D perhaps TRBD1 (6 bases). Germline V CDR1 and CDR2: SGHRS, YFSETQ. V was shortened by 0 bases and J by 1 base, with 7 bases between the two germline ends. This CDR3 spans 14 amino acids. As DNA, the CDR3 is TGCGCCAGCAGCTTGGGGACAGTCCAAGAGACCCAGTACTTC. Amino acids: CASSLGTVQETQYF.